These 9 T cell receptor beta chains share one sample of origin, sequenced in a study of blood T cells in healthy people across ages. For the second PCR, which ran for about 7 to 11 cycles, a sample-barcoded 5' primer and a J-beta primer mix were used. Using its own MiXCR run on the 5' RACE reads, TCRdb lists one record per CDR3 protein. This table has around 1.5 million distinct CDR3 sequences, 35% to 45% appearing once. Sequences were obtained from blood. The receptor set was obtained from a woman aged 18-29 years in good health.

The chain combines TRBV20-1 with TRBJ1-2; D may be TRBD1 (6 bases). This CDR3 spans 12 amino acids. CDR1 and CDR2 (germline): DFQATT, SNEGSKA (reference sequence). The V end was cut by 1 base, the J end by 5 bases, with 8 bases between. The DNA for the CDR3 is TGCAGTGCTAGAGGGGGGGCTTATGGCTACACCTTC. It yields the protein CSARGGAYGYTF.

The V and J genes are TRBV6-5 and TRBJ1-6; a weak D match, TRBD1 (6 bases). The V and J ends lost 5 bases and 2 bases respectively, with 10 bases between them. Germline V gene data show CDR1 as MNHEY and CDR2 as SVGAGI. This CDR3 region has 15 residues. This CDR3 is CASSPDRPYNSPLHF. The CDR3 DNA reads TGTGCCAGCAGTCCCGACAGGCCCTATAATTCACCCCTCCACTTT.

This clonotype was seen ten or more times. One junction end disagrees with the germline gene, perhaps due to a read error. This chain links TRBV5-1 with TRBJ1-1, with TRBD1 matching 8 bases. Looked up from germline, CDR1 is SGHRS and CDR2 is YFSETQ. The CDR3 covers 13 residues. CDR3 in amino acids: CASSGQGNTEAFF. The CDR3 nucleotides are TGTGCCAGCAGTGGACAGGGTAACACTGAAGCTTTCTTT.

V gene TRBV7-9 combines with J gene TRBJ2-7, with D hard to call. The CDR3 covers 11 residues. CDR1 is SEHNR, CDR2 FQNEAQ, per germline (reference sequence). The V end was cut by 5 bases, the J end by 7 bases, with 9 bases between. The CDR3 sequence is CASSPQWEQYF. The CDR3, as DNA: TGTGCCAGCAGCCCTCAATGGGAGCAGTACTTC.

J is TRBJ2-1 and V is TRBV11-1; D gene ambiguous. The J call may be mistaken, given a closer DNA end match to TRBJ2-7. The CDR3 contains 13 residues. Germline V CDR1 and CDR2: SGHAT, FQDESV (reference sequence). CDR3 DNA: TGTGCCAGCAGCTTAGGATTCGGTTACGAGCAGTACTTC. Translated: CASSLGFGYEQYF.

A word on this clonotype: One end of the junction fails to match germline, which may point to a read error. This chain joins TRBV6-6 and TRBJ2-1; 15 nucleotides agree with TRBD2. CDR3 length equals 17 residues. CDR1 MNHNY and CDR2 SVGAGI come from the germline V gene (reference sequence). The CDR3 sequence is CACSRGLAGGRGNEQFF. The CDR3 nucleotides are TGTGCCTGCAGCCGAGGACTAGCGGGAGGGAGGGGCAATGAGCAGTTCTTC.

This clonotype was detected once. V is TRBV6-2 or TRBV6-3 and J is TRBJ2-5; a weak D match, TRBD1 (6 bases). CDR3 length equals 22 residues. The germline V gene encodes CDR1 MNHEY and CDR2 SVGEGT. Trimming stripped 6 bases from V and 5 bases from J, with 40 bases between. The CDR3 DNA reads TGTGCCAGCAGACGACATACGCCAAGTAACCGAAACAGGGAAGGTATAAACGAGACCCAGTACTTC. This gives the protein CASRRHTPSNRNREGINETQYF.

The chain is built from TRBV20-1 and TRBJ2-3; TRBD2 agrees at 14 bases. The CDR3 is made up of 17 amino acids. Germline V gene data show CDR1 as DFQATT and CDR2 as SNEGSKA (reference sequence). V lost 6 bases to trimming and J lost 0 bases; unmatched junction nucleotides: 8. CDR3 sequence (DNA): TGCAGTGCGACTGGGACTAGCGGGGGCTCTAGCACAGATACGCAGTATTTT. It encodes CSATGTSGGSSTDTQYF.

This chain joins TRBV3-1 and TRBJ2-7, with 7 bases aligning to TRBD2. Unmatched junction bases numbered 9, after V lost 4 bases and J lost 0 bases. The CDR3 is 16 residues long. The germline CDR1 and CDR2 sequences are LGHDT and YNNKEL (reference sequence). The CDR3 sequence: CASSPLRGGDSYEQYF. The CDR3, as DNA: TGTGCCAGCAGCCCTCTGCGGGGAGGGGACTCCTACGAGCAGTACTTC.